Listed below are T cell receptor beta chains from one sample, sequenced in a study of neurological immune-mediated disorders. One entry per CDR3 protein results from TCRdb running MiXCR on the 5' RACE reads. The data show about 120,000 distinct CDR3 sequences, with about 3.2% seen just once and about 1.2% held by the top ten. The material sequenced was PBMCs. All receptors derive from a woman in her twenties or thirties with multiple sclerosis. The conserved cysteine and the conserved F or W are not part of the CDR3 here.

V: TRBV27
CDR3: ASSPLPGERGQY

V: TRBV5-5
CDR3: ASGRGSWAEAF

V: TRBV5-6
CDR3: ASSKVAGGGPYQPQH

V: TRBV7-2
CDR3: ASSFRRHEQY

V: TRBV7-2
CDR3: ASSLVTGGNTIY

V: TRBV7-9
CDR3: ASSLRPTYEQY

V: TRBV5-1
CDR3: ASSLGVAGTGEAF

V: TRBV12-3/TRBV12-4
CDR3: ASSLRLDNTEAF

V: TRBV7-2
CDR3: ASSEWREVTDTQY

V: TRBV27
CDR3: ASSRLAGELF

V: TRBV5-1
CDR3: ASSLDGSNYGYT

V: TRBV20-1
CDR3: SALPPGLAGASSTDTQY

V: TRBV5-6
CDR3: ASSFLAGANGELF

V: TRBV27
CDR3: ASSPAVPEFSSTDTQY

V: TRBV10-3
CDR3: AIRGSPSGANVLT

V: TRBV12-3/TRBV12-4
CDR3: ASSLPDRAGYT